Listed here are 27 T cell receptor beta chains from one sample, sequenced in a study of control samples from healthy donors and cancer patients. Sequencing was performed with immunoSEQ multiplex PCR; in TCRdb, only in-frame clones are kept and a portion is missing. The sample consists of roughly 120,000 clones, approximately 95% of them appearing once. Specimen: blood. The origin of the receptors is a man aged 25-45 years in good health.

This rearrangement joins TRBV7-9 to TRBJ2-5; no reliable D call. The germline gives CDR1 SEHNR, CDR2 FQNEAQ (reference sequence). CDR3 size: 11 residues. Trimming cost V 6 bases and J 2 bases, with 4 bases left between them. CDR3 region: CASRGQETQYF. The CDR3 coding sequence is TGTGCCAGCAGGGGGCAAGAGACCCAGTACTTC.

V is TRBV5-6 and J is TRBJ2-2; maybe TRBD2 (6 bases). Germline lookup yields CDR1 SGHDT and CDR2 YYEEEE. Trimming left V 5 bases short and J 5 bases short, with 13 bases between. The CDR3 spans 14 residues. The CDR3 loop is CASSPGTGTGELFF. Here the CDR3 DNA reads TGTGCCAGCAGTCCCGGGACTGGGACCGGGGAGCTGTTTTTT.

The chain joins TRBV7-3 to TRBJ1-1, with D hard to call. The CDR3 covers 15 residues. V was pared by 0 bases and J by 6 bases, with 14 bases between. The germline CDR1 and CDR2 sequences are SGHTA and FQGTGA. CDR3 protein: CASSLTAGRVAEAFF. DNA of the CDR3: TGTGCCAGCAGCTTAACCGCAGGCCGGGTCGCTGAAGCTTTCTTT.

The chain recombines TRBV5-6 with TRBJ2-7; D tentatively reads TRBD1 or TRBD2 (5 bases each). The CDR3 has 13 residues. V shed 4 bases and J shed 3 bases, with 11 bases lying between them. The germline V gene encodes CDR1 SGHDT and CDR2 YYEEEE. The CDR3 loop is CASSARGHYEQYF. DNA for the CDR3: TGTGCCAGCAGCGCCCGGGGCCACTACGAGCAGTACTTC.

The V and J genes are TRBV21-1 and TRBJ1-2; TRBD1 is taken as the D call from the table, unchecked against the DNA. TRBV21-1 is termed a pseudogene. This CDR3 has 16 amino acids. The CDR3 bases are TGTGCCAGCAGCAAACTTGACAGGGAGGTCAACTATGGCTACACCTTC. Protein product: CASSKLDREVNYGYTF.

The V gene is TRBV19, the J gene TRBJ1-2, with no clear D. This CDR3 spans 12 amino acids. V was cut by 8 bases and J by 0 bases, with 7 bases left in between. Germline CDR1 LNHDA, CDR2 SQIVND (reference sequence). CDR3 residues: CASWTSNYGYTF. CDR3 in DNA: TGTGCCAGTTGGACCTCTAACTATGGCTACACCTTC.

This clone has a single count. The gene calls are TRBV7-6 and TRBJ2-1; TRBD2 matches at 13 bases. The CDR3 spans 15 residues. Germline CDR1 SGHVS, CDR2 FNYEAQ. The V segment lost 1 base and the J segment 7 bases; nucleotides outside the gene matches: 1. CDR3 in DNA: TGTGCCAGCAGCTTAGAACTAGCGGGGGGGAATGAGCAGTTCTTC. Translating gives CASSLELAGGNEQFF.

Only one count was recorded for this clone. The chain employs TRBV12-3 or TRBV12-4 and TRBJ2-1, with D uncertain. V was clipped by 6 bases and J by 7 bases, with 10 bases between them. The length of the CDR3 is 12 residues. The CDR3 DNA is TGTGCCAGCAGGCTCCGGGTAAATGAGCAGTTCTTC. Residues: CASRLRVNEQFF.

This chain uses TRBV9 with TRBJ2-7; TRBD1 agrees at 9 bases. The ends lost 4 bases at V and 5 bases at J; junction bases unmatched: 7. CDR1 is SGDLS and CDR2 is YYNGEE in the germline V gene. CDR3 length: 14 amino acids. CDR3 amino acids: CASSLGTGRNEQYF. DNA for the CDR3: TGTGCCAGCAGCTTAGGGACAGGGAGAAACGAGCAGTACTTC.

In this sample, this clone turned up once. This chain links TRBV5-4 with TRBJ1-4; 7 nucleotides agree with TRBD1. This CDR3 contains 16 residues. The ends lost 0 bases at V and 3 bases at J; junction bases unmatched: 5. Germline lookup yields CDR1 SGHNT and CDR2 YYREEE (reference sequence). The CDR3 protein is CASSLAGQGANEKLFF. The CDR3 nucleotides are TGTGCCAGCAGCTTGGCCGGGCAGGGGGCTAATGAAAAACTGTTTTTT.

This chain connects TRBV30 to TRBJ2-7; 8 bases agree with TRBD2. CDR1 is GTSNPN and CDR2 is SVGIG in the germline V gene (reference sequence). Trimming took 6 bases from V and 0 from J; bases not matched to a gene: 7. The CDR3 contains 14 residues. Here the CDR3 DNA reads TGTGCCTGCCTCACTAGCGGATCCTCCTACGAGCAGTACTTC. Its protein product is CACLTSGSSYEQYF. The variable domain in full, completed from reference TRBV30 and TRBJ2-7, reads SQTIHQWPATLVQPVGSPLSLECTVEGTSNPNLYWYRQAAGRGLQLLFYSVGIGQISSEVPQNLSASRPQDRQFILSSKKLLLSDSGFYLCACLTSGSSYEQYFGPGTRLTVT.

Here the CDR3 reads CASSVGGSWLFF. CDR3 DNA sequence: TGTGCCAGCAGCGTAGGGGGGTCTTGGCTGTTTTTT. The V and J genes are TRBV9 and TRBJ2-2, with D possibly being TRBD1 or TRBD2 (5 bases each). Trimming took off 0 bases at V and 13 bases at J, with 10 bases between the two ends. This CDR3 has 12 amino acids. Germline CDR1 is SGDLS and CDR2 is YYNGEE.

This clone was seen a single time. This rearrangement joins TRBV4-1 to TRBJ2-5, with 8 nucleotides matching TRBD1. V gave up 2 bases and J gave up 5 bases; unmatched junction bases: 4. The CDR3 totals 14 residues. CDR1 and CDR2 (germline): MGHRA, YSYEKL. CDR3 DNA: TGCGCCAGCAGCCAAATAACAGGGGGGGAGACCCAGTACTTC. Its translation is CASSQITGGETQYF.

The chain uses TRBV4-1 and TRBJ2-5; D tentatively reads TRBD1 or TRBD2 (5 bases each). The germline V gene encodes CDR1 MGHRA and CDR2 YSYEKL. V lost 1 base, J lost 3 bases, and 9 bases lay in between. The CDR3 consists of 14 residues. The CDR3 loop is CASSQGRGEETQYF. The CDR3 DNA is TGCGCCAGCAGCCAAGGAAGGGGAGAAGAGACCCAGTACTTC.

The chain is built from TRBV19 and TRBJ1-2; no clear D. Trimming pared 3 bases from V and 3 bases from J, leaving 17 bases between. CDR1 and CDR2 (germline): LNHDA, SQIVND (reference sequence). CDR3 length: 16 residues. This CDR3 is CASSMPGMKIYYGYTF. CDR3 DNA: TGTGCCAGTAGTATGCCGGGGATGAAGATTTACTATGGCTACACCTTC.

The chain employs TRBV9 and TRBJ1-3; D is perhaps TRBD1 (5 bases). The CDR3 extends over 14 amino acids. Germline CDR1 reads SGDLS; CDR2 reads YYNGEE. V gave up 2 bases and J gave up 6 bases, with 12 bases separating them. The CDR3 DNA sequence: TGTGCCAGCAGCGTGGGCCAGGGCGCAAACACCATATATTTT. Translated, it gives CASSVGQGANTIYF. The variable domain in full, with the rest retrieved from reference TRBV9 and TRBJ1-3, is DSGVTQTPKHLITATGQRVTLRCSPRSGDLSVYWYQQSLDQGLQFLIQYYNGEERAKGNILERFSAQQFPDLHSELNLSSLELGDSALYFCASSVGQGANTIYFGEGSWLTVV.

The chain joins TRBV11-2 to TRBJ2-6, with D perhaps being TRBD1 or TRBD2 (6 bases each). There are 15 residues in the CDR3. Germline CDR1 reads SGHAT; CDR2 reads FQNNGV. V lost 1 base and J lost 4, with 8 bases in between. CDR3 sequence (DNA): TGTGCCAGCAGCTTAGGGGGGGCCGGGGCCAACGTCCTGACTTTC. Amino acids: CASSLGGAGANVLTF.

The chain couples TRBV27 to TRBJ1-1, with D perhaps TRBD1 (6 bases). CDR3 length equals 19 residues. Germline V gene data show CDR1 as MNHEY and CDR2 as SMNVEV (reference sequence). V dropped 6 bases and J dropped 1 base, with 27 bases sitting between them. CDR3 sequence reads: CASRPLRGGEGNGNTEAFF. CDR3 DNA sequence: TGTGCCAGCAGACCCCTCCGCGGGGGCGAGGGAAACGGGAACACTGAAGCTTTCTTT.

The V gene is TRBV28, the J gene TRBJ1-2; D not certain. CDR1 MDHEN and CDR2 SYDVKM come from the germline V gene. The germline V and J ends were trimmed by 5 bases and 8 bases, with 18 bases remaining between them. The CDR3 spans 14 residues. In nucleotides, the CDR3 is TGTGCCAGCAGTCTGGTCCACCAGGAAGGGGGCTACACCTTC. Amino acids: CASSLVHQEGGYTF.

The chain uses TRBV6-2 or TRBV6-3 and TRBJ2-1; D gene uncertain. This CDR3 has 11 residues. The germline V gene has CDR1 MNHEY and CDR2 SVGEGT. The V and J ends lost 6 bases and 8 bases respectively, with 8 bases between them. CDR3 loop: CASSHSHEQFF. The CDR3 coding sequence is TGTGCCAGCAGCCATTCACATGAGCAGTTCTTC.

The chain couples TRBV5-1 to TRBJ2-5, with D perhaps matching TRBD1 or TRBD2 (6 bases each). V was cut by 8 bases and J by 5 bases, with 22 bases left in between. The CDR3 runs to 15 residues. CDR1 is SGHRS and CDR2 is YFSETQ in the germline V gene. The CDR3 loop reads CASYLTGGSRETQYF. Written as DNA, the CDR3 is TGCGCCAGTTACTTAACCGGGGGCTCTAGGGAGACCCAGTACTTC.

The chain employs TRBV24-1 and TRBJ1-2; TRBD1 is a possible D gene (5 bases). Germline values: CDR1 KGHDR, CDR2 SFDVKD. The CDR3 is 13 amino acids. Trimming removed 5 bases at V and 8 bases at J, with 14 bases between. The CDR3 reads CATSATERGGYTF. The CDR3 DNA reads TGTGCCACCAGTGCTACCGAAAGGGGAGGCTACACCTTC.

The V call is TRBV5-6, the J call TRBJ2-5; TRBD1 matches 9 bases. V gave up 0 bases and J gave up 2 bases; unmatched junction bases: 2. The germline V gene has CDR1 SGHDT and CDR2 YYEEEE. The CDR3 runs to 15 residues. The CDR3 nucleotides are TGTGCCAGCAGCTTGGAGACAGGGGGGCAAGAGACCCAGTACTTC. This codes for CASSLETGGQETQYF.

About this clone: Different DNA sequences within this sample yield the same CDR3. The chain uses TRBV30 and TRBJ1-5; D is uncertain. Germline V gene lookup returns CDR1 GTSNPN and CDR2 SVGIG (reference sequence). Trimming took 0 bases from V and 1 from J, leaving 4 bases between them. This CDR3 has 13 amino acids. The CDR3 loop reads CAWSVGSNQPQHF. The CDR3 DNA is TGTGCCTGGAGTGTTGGGAGCAATCAGCCCCAGCATTTT.

The chain combines TRBV28 with TRBJ2-1; 12 bases fit TRBD2. V shed 7 bases, J shed 4 bases, and the junction held 11 bases outside the gene matches. The CDR3 has 17 residues. Per the germline V gene, CDR1 is MDHEN and CDR2 is SYDVKM. The CDR3 loop reads CASNSPWTSGDYNEQFF. In DNA, the CDR3 is TGTGCCAGCAATTCCCCGTGGACTAGCGGGGATTACAATGAGCAGTTCTTC.

CDR3 amino acids: CASSSGRPGETQYF. The CDR3 nucleotides are TGCGCCAGCAGCTCTGGCCGACCTGGGGAGACCCAGTACTTC. V usage is TRBV5-1 and J usage is TRBJ2-5; D gene uncertain. V lost 3 bases and J 5 bases, leaving 14 bases between the germline ends. Germline CDR1 SGHRS, CDR2 YFSETQ. This CDR3 contains 14 residues.

The chain links TRBV3-1 (or the pseudogene TRBV3-2) to TRBJ2-5; D may be TRBD2 (6 bases). In germline, CDR1 is LGHDT, CDR2 YNNKEL (reference sequence). Trimming shortened V by 6 bases and J by 2 bases, and 19 bases separated the two germline ends. The CDR3 length is 16 residues. The CDR3 DNA reads as TGTGCCAGCAGAGAGGCGGGACGGGAGACACAAGAGACCCAGTACTTC. This codes for CASREAGRETQETQYF.